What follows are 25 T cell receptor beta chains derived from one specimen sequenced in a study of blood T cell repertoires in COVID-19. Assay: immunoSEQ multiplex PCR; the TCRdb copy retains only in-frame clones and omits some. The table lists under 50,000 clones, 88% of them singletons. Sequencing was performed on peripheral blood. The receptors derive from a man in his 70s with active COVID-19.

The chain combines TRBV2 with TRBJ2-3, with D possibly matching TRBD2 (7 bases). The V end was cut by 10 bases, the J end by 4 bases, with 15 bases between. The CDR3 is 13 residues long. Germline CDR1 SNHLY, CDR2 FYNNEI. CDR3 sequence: CATSGGRADTQYF. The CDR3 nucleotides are TGTGCCACTTCGGGGGGCCGGGCAGATACGCAGTATTTT.

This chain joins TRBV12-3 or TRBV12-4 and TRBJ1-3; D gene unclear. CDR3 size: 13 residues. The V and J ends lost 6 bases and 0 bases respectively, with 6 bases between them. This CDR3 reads CASRAYSGNTIYF. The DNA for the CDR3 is TGTGCCAGCAGGGCTTACTCTGGAAACACCATATATTTT.

The CDR3 here is CASSLPTGPTQILYF. The CDR3 coding sequence is TGTGCCAGCAGTCTTCCGACAGGGCCGACCCAAATCTTATATTTT. The gene calls are TRBV28 and TRBJ1-3, with 7 nucleotides matching TRBD1. Germline CDR1 and CDR2: MDHEN and SYDVKM. V gave up 5 bases and J gave up 14 bases; unmatched junction bases: 18. This CDR3 is 15 amino acids long.

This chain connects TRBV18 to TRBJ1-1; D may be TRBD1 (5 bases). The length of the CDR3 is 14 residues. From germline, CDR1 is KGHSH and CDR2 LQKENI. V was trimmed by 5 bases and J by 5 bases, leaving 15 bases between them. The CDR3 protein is CASSVQVEWTEAFF. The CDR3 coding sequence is TGTGCCAGCTCAGTACAGGTGGAGTGGACTGAAGCTTTCTTT.

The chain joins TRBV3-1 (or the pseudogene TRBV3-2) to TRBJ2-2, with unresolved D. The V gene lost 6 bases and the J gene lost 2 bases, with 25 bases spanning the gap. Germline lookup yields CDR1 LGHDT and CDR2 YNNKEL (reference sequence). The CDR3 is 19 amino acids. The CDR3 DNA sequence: TGTGCCAGCAGTCGATTCAGGCTCTGCAACAATGATAACACCGGGGAGCTGTTTTTT. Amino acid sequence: CASSRFRLCNNDNTGELFF.

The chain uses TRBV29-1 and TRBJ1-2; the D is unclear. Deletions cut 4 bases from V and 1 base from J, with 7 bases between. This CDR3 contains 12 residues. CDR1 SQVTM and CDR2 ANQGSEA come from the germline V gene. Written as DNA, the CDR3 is TGCAGCGTTGTTCAGGATAACTATGGCTACACCTTC. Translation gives CSVVQDNYGYTF. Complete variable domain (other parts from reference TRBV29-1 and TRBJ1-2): SAVISQKPSRDICQRGTSLTIQCQVDSQVTMMFWYRQQPGQSLTLIATANQGSEATYESGFVIDKFPISRPNLTFSTLTVSNMSPEDSSIYLCSVVQDNYGYTFGSGTRLTVV.

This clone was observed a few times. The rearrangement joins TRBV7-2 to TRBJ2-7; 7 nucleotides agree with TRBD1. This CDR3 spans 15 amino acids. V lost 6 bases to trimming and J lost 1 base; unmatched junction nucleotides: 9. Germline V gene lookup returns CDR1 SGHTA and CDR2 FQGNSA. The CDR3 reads CASRPGTVGSYEQYF. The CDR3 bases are TGTGCCAGCAGGCCAGGGACAGTTGGATCCTACGAGCAGTACTTC.

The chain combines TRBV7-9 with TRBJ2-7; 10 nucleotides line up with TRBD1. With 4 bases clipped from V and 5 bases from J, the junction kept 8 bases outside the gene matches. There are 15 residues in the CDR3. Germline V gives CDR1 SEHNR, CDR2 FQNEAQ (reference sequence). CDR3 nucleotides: TGTGCCAGCAGCTCAACGGACAGGGGGGTACACGAGCAGTACTTC. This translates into CASSSTDRGVHEQYF.

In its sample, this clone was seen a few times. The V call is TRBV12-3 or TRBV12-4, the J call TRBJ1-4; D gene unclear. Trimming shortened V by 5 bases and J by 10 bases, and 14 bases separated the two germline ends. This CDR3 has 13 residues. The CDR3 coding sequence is TGTGCCAGCAGTCCGGGAGAAGGGAGAAAACTGTTTTTT. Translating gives CASSPGEGRKLFF.

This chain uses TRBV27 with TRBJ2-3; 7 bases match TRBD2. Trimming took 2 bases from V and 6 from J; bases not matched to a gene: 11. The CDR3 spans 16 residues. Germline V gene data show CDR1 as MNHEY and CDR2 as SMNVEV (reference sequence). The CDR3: CASSLGRAGYRDTQYF. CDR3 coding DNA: TGTGCCAGCAGTTTAGGGAGGGCAGGGTATAGGGATACGCAGTATTTT.

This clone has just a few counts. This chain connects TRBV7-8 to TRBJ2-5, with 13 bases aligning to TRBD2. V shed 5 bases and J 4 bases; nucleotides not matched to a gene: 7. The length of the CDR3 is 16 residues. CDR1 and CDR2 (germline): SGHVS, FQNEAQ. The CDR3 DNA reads TGTGCCAGCAGCATACTAGCGGGAGGGCCTGGAGAGACCCAGTACTTC. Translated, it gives CASSILAGGPGETQYF.

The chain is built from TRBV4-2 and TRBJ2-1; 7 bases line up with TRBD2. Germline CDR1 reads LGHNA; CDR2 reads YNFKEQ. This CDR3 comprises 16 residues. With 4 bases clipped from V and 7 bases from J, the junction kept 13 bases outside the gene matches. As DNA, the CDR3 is TGTGCCAGCAGCCGAGGGGCGGGAGAGATGAGGAATGAGCAGTTCTTC. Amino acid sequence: CASSRGAGEMRNEQFF.

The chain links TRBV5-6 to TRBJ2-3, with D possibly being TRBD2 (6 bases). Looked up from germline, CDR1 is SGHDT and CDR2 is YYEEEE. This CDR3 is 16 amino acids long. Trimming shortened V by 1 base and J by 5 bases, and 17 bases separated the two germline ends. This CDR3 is CASSLYGGASVDTQYF. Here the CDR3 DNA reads TGTGCCAGCAGCTTGTATGGCGGGGCTTCAGTAGATACGCAGTATTTT.

This CDR3 reads CASSFDRYSYEQYF. As DNA, the CDR3 is TGTGCCAGCAGCTTTGACAGGTATTCCTACGAGCAGTACTTC. The rearrangement links TRBV7-2 to TRBJ2-7; perhaps TRBD1 as D (6 bases). V lost 3 bases to trimming and J lost 1 base, with 10 bases between them. CDR1 and CDR2 from the germline V gene are SGHTA and FQGNSA. This CDR3 region has 14 residues.

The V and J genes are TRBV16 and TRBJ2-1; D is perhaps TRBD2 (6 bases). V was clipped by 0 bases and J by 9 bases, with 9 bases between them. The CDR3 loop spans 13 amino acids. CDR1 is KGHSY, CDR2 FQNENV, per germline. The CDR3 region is CASSQSLEGEQFF. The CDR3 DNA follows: TGTGCCAGCAGCCAATCTCTGGAGGGTGAGCAGTTCTTC.

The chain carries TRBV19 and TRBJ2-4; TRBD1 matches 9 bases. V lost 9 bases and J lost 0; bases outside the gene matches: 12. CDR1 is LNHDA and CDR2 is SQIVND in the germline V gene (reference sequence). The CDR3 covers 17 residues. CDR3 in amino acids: CARGQGMRVIAKNIQYF. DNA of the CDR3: TGTGCCAGGGGACAGGGAATGAGGGTTATAGCCAAAAACATTCAGTACTTC.

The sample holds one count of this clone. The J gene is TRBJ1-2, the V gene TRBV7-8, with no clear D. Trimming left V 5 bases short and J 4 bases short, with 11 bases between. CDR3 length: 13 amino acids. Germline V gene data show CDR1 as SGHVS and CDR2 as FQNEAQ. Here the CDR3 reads CASSPGILYGYTF. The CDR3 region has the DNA TGTGCCAGCAGCCCCGGGATACTCTATGGCTACACCTTC.

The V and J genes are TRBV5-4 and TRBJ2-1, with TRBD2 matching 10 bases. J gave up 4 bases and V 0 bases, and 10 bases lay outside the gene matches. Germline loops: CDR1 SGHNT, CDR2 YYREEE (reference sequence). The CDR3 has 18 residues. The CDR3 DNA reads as TGTGCCAGCAGCTTGGAGGGACTTCTAGCGGGGGATTACAATGAGCAGTTCTTC. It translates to CASSLEGLLAGDYNEQFF.

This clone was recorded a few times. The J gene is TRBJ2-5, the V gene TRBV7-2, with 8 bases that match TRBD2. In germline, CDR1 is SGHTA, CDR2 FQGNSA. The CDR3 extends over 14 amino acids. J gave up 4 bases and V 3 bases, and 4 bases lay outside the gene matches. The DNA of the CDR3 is TGTGCCAGCAGCTTGAGCGGGAGTGGAGAGACCCAGTACTTC. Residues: CASSLSGSGETQYF.

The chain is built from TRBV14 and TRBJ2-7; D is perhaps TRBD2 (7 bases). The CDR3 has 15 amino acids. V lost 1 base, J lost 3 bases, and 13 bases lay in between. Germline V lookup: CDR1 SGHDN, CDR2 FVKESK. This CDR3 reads CASSQGAGDYYEQYF. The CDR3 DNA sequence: TGTGCCAGCAGCCAAGGGGCAGGGGACTACTACGAGCAGTACTTC.

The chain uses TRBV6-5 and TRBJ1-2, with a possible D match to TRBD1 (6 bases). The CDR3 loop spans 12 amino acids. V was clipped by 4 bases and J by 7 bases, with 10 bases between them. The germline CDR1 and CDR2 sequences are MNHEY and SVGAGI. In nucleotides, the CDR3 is TGTGCCAGCAGTTCCCACAGGGCTGGCTACACCTTC. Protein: CASSSHRAGYTF.

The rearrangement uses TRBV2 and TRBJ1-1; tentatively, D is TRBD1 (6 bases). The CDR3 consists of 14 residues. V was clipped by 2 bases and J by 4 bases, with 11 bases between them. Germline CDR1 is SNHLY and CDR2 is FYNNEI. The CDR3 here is CASSESGALTEAFF. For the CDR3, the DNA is TGTGCCAGCAGTGAATCAGGGGCTCTCACTGAAGCTTTCTTT.

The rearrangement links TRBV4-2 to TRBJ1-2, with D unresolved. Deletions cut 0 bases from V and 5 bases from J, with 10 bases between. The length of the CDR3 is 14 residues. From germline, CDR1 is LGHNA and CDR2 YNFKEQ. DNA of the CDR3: TGTGCCAGCAGCCAAGAGCGGGCGGATTATGGCTACACCTTC. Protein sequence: CASSQERADYGYTF.

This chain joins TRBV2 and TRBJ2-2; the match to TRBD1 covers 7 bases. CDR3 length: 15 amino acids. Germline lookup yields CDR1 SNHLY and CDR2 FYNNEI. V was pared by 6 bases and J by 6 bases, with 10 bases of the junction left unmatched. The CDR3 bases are TGTGCCAGCAGGGCACAAACTCAGGGGGCCGGGGAGCTGTTTTTT. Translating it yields CASRAQTQGAGELFF.

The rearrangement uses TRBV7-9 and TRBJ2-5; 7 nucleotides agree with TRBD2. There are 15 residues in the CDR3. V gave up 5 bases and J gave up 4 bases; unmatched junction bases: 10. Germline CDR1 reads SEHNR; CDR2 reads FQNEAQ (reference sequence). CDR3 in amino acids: CASSPLGGEGETQYF. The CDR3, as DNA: TGTGCCAGCAGCCCCCTGGGGGGGGAGGGAGAGACCCAGTACTTC.